This T cell receptor beta chain was observed in a study of low-dose radiotherapy and immunotherapy resistance in tumors. Overall study context: A total of 13 Gy over 26 weeks was given to Cohort 2 as 1 Gy per fraction every two weeks. The study gave patients oral aspirin 300 mg daily for four cycles from cycle 1 day 1.

CDR1 and CDR2 (germline): SGHTA, FQGNSA. The V and J ends lost 4 bases and 5 bases, in that order; junction bases with no gene match: 6. The CDR3 sequence is 17 residues long. cDNA synthesis used a TRAV/TRBV-specific primer set for both chains. A constant-region primer paired with the V-primer adapter amplified TCRs over about 19 PCR cycles. MiXCR, run by TCRdb on the reads, gives a single entry per CDR3 protein. Among around 99,000 distinct CDR3 sequences listed, more than 7.5% were seen once. As to time point: before trial treatment. Advanced solid tumors lacking tumor-infiltrating lymphocytes characterized eligible patients. This clonotype was seen repeatedly, ten times or more.

Specimen: PBMCs, collected before treatment. The V and J genes are TRBV7-2 and TRBJ2-3; TRBD2 agrees at 16 bases. The TCR originated in a male donor with prostate cancer. The CDR3 region is CASSSGLAGGPLDTQYF. The CDR3 DNA sequence: TGTGCCAGCAGCTCGGGACTAGCGGGAGGGCCCCTAGATACGCAGTATTTT. Full variable domain (remainder filled in from reference TRBV7-2 and TRBJ2-3): GAGVSQSPSNKVTEKGKDVELRCDPISGHTALYWYRQSLGQGLEFLIYFQGNSAPDKSGLPSDRFSAERTGGSVSTLTIQRTQQEDSAVYLCASSSGLAGGPLDTQYFGPGTRLTVL.